The sequence of this T cell receptor (beta chain) was determined in a study of blood T cell repertoires in COVID-19. As originally analysed: Reference gene primer amplification in the assay estimated nucleated cell counts. Clones were sequenced by immunoSEQ multiplex PCR, and TCRdb holds only the in-frame ones, with some missing. That table is the source of V, J and clone size, and D and trimming were worked out from the DNA. The sample holds a few hundred thousand clones; approximately 88% are singletons and the top ten take 8% to 9.5%. CDR3 length: 13 residues. V lost 6 bases and J lost 6; bases outside the gene matches: 7. The germline CDR1 and CDR2 sequences are SGHAT and FQNNGV. Participants were aged about 18 to 95 years, lived in around 25 US areas, and enrolled virtually. Participants were placed into cohorts based on the clinical history they reported. In Cohort 3, a recovered donor had either two negative PCRs, clearance, or symptom resolution.

The chain links TRBV11-2 to TRBJ2-5; 7 bases align to TRBD1. The origin of this receptor is a young woman who had recovered from COVID-19. Sequenced sample: PBMCs or T cells enriched from blood (not recorded which). The CDR3 loop reads CASRGWDRQTQYF. CDR3 sequence (DNA): TGTGCCAGCAGGGGATGGGACAGACAGACCCAGTACTTC.